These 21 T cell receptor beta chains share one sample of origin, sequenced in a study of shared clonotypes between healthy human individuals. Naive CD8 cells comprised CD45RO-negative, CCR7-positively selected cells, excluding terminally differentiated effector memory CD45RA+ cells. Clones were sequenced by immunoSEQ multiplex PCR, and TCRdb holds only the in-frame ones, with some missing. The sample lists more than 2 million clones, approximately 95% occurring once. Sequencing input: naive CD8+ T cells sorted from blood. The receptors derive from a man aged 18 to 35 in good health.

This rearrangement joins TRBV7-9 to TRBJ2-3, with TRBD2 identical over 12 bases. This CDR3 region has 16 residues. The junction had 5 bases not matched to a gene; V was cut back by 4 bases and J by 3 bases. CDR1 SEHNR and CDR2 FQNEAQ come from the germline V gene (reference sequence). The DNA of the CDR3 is TGTGCCAGCAGCTGGACTAGCGGGAAAGGTACAGATACGCAGTATTTT. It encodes CASSWTSGKGTDTQYF.

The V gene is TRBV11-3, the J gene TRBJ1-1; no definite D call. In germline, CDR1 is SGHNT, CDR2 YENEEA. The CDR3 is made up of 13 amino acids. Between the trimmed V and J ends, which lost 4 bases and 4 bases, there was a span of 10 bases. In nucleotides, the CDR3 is TGTGCCAGCAGCTGGGCCTTGGGCACTGAAGCTTTCTTT. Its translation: CASSWALGTEAFF.

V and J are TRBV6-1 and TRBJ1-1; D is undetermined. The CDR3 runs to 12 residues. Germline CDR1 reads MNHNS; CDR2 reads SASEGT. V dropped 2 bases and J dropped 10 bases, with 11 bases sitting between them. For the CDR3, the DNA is TGTGCCAGCAGTGAATACCAATCGGGAGCTTTCTTT. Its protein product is CASSEYQSGAFF.

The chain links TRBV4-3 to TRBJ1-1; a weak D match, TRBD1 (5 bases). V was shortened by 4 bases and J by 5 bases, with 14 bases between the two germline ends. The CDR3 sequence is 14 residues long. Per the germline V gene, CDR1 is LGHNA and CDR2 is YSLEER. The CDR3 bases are TGCGCCAGCAGCCTCGGGGATCAGGGAACTGAAGCTTTCTTT. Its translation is CASSLGDQGTEAFF.

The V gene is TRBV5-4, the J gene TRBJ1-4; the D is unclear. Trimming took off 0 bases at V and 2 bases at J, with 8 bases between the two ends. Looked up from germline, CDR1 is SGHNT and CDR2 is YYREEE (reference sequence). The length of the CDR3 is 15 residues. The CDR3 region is CASSLGTETNEKLFF. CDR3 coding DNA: TGTGCCAGCAGCTTGGGGACGGAGACTAATGAAAAACTGTTTTTT. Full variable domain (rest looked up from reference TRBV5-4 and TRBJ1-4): ETGVTQSPTHLIKTRGQQVTLRCSSQSGHNTVSWYQQALGQGPQFIFQYYREEENGRGNFPPRFSGLQFPNYSSELNVNALELDDSALYLCASSLGTETNEKLFFGSGTQLSVL.

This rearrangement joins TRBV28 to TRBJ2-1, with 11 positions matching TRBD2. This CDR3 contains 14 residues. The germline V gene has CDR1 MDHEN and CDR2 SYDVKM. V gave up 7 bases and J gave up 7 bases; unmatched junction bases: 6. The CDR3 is CASTSSGRWNEQFF. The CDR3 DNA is TGTGCCAGCACTTCTAGCGGGAGGTGGAATGAGCAGTTCTTC.

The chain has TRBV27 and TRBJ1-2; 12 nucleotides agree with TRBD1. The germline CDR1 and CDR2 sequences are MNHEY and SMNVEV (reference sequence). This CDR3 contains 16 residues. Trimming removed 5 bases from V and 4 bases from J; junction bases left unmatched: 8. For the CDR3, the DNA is TGTGCCAGCAGTCCAGGGACAGGGGGCGCGGTCTATGGCTACACCTTC. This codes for CASSPGTGGAVYGYTF.

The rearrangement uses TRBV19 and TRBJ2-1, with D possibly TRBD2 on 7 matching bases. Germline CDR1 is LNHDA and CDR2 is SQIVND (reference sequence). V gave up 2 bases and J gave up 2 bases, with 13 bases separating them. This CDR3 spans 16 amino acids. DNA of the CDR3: TGTGCCAGTAGTATAACGGGGGGCCTTACCTACAATGAGCAGTTCTTC. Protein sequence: CASSITGGLTYNEQFF.

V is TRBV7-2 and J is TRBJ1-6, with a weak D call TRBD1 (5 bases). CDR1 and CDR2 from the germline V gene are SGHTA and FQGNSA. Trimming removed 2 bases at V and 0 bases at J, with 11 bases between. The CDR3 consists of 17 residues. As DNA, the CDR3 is TGTGCCAGCAGCTTAAAGGAGGGGAGCTCCTATAATTCACCCCTCCACTTT. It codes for CASSLKEGSSYNSPLHF.

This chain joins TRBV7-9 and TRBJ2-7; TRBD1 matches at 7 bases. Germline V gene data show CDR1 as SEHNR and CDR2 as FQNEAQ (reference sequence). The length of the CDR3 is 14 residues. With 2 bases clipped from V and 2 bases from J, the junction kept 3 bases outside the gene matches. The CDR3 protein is CASSLTGDAYEQYF. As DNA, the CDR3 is TGTGCCAGCAGCTTAACAGGGGACGCCTACGAGCAGTACTTC.

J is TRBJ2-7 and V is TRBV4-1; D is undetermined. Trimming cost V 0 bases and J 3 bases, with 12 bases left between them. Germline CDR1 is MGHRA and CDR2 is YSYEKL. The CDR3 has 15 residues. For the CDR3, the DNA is TGCGCCAGCAGCCAAGATAACCGTGGTTTCTACGAGCAGTACTTC. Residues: CASSQDNRGFYEQYF.

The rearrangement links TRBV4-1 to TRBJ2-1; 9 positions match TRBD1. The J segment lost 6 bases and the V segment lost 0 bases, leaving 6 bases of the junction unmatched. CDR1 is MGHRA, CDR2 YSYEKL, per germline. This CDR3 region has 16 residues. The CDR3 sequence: CASSQERTGAVNEQFF. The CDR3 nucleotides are TGCGCCAGCAGCCAAGAAAGGACAGGGGCGGTCAATGAGCAGTTCTTC.

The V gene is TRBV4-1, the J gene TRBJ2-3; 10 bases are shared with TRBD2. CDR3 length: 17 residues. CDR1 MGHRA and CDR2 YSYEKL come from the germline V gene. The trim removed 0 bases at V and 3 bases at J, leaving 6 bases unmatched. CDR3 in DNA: TGCGCCAGCAGCCAAGAAGGGCTAGCGGGGGAAACAGATACGCAGTATTTT. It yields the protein CASSQEGLAGETDTQYF.

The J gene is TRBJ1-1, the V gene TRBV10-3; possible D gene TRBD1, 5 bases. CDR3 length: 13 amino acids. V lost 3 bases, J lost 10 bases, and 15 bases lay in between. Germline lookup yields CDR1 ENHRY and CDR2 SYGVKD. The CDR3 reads CAISDLGALVAFF. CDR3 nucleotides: TGTGCCATCAGTGATCTTGGGGCACTAGTAGCTTTCTTT.

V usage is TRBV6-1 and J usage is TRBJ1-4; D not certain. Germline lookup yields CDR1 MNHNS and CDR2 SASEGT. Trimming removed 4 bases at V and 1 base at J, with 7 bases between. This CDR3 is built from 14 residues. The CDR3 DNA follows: TGTGCCAGCAGTGGAATTGGAACTAATGAAAAACTGTTTTTT. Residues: CASSGIGTNEKLFF.

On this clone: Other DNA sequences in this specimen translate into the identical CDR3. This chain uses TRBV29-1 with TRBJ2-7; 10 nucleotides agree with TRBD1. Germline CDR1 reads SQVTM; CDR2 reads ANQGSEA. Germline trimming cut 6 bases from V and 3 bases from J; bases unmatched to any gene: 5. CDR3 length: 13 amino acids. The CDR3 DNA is TGCAGCGTGCCGGGACAGGGGAGCTACGAGCAGTACTTC. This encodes CSVPGQGSYEQYF.

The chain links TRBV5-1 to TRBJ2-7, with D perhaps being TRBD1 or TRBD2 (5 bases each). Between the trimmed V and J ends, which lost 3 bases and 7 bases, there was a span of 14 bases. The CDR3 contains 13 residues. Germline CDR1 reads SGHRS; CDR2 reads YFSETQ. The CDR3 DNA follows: TGCGCCAGCAGCTCCGGGGCCATCCCAGAGCAGTACTTC. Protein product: CASSSGAIPEQYF.

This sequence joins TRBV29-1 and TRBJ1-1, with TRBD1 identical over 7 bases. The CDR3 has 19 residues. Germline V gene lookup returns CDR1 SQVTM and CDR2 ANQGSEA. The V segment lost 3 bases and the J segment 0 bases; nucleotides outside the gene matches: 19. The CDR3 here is CSVDKGVEGASHMNTEAFF. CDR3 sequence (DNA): TGCAGCGTTGATAAGGGGGTCGAGGGGGCCTCACACATGAACACTGAAGCTTTCTTT.

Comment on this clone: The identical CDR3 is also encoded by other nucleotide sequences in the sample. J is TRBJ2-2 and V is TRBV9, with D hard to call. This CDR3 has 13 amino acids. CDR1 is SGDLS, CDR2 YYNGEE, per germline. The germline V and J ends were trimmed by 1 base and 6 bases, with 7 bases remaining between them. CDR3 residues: CASSVNGAGELFF. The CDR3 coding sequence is TGTGCCAGCAGCGTAAACGGAGCCGGGGAGCTGTTTTTT.

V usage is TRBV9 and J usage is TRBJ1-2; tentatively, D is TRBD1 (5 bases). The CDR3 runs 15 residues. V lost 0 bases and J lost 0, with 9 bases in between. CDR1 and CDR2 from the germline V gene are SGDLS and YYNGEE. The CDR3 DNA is TGTGCCAGCAGCGTAGGGGTGGGGGCTAACTATGGCTACACCTTC. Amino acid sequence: CASSVGVGANYGYTF.

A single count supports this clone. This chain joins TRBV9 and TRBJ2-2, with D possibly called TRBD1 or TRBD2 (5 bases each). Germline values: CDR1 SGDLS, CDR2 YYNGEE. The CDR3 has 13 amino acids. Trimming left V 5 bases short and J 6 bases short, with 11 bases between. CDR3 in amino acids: CASSWDLSGELFF. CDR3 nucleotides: TGTGCCAGCAGTTGGGACCTTTCCGGGGAGCTGTTTTTT.